There are a few counts of the clone carrying this T cell receptor beta chain. Its antigen is currently unknown. Preparation of TCR beta libraries was done by quantitative 5'-RACE with molecular barcodes. TCRdb itself ran the 5' RACE reads through MiXCR, one entry per CDR3 protein. The repertoire holds 450,000 to 550,000 distinct CDR3 sequences, about 5% seen once, with around 3.5% in the top ten. This CDR3 comprises 15 residues. Germline assignment: CDR1 DFQATT and CDR2 SNEGSKA (reference sequence). Trimming stripped 3 bases from V and 0 bases from J, with 15 bases between. This record comes from a study of CD8 T cells in ankylosing spondylitis. General observations from the study: Disease-linked clones reportedly concentrated significantly in matched ankylosing spondylitis synovial fluid. Ankylosing spondylitis blood seemed to carry a telltale TCR beta motif made of about 8 highly homologous variants.

The chain carries TRBV20-1 and TRBJ2-7; D uncertain. The receptor was derived from a male donor with ankylosing spondylitis. Source material: blood, either unsorted or a sorted T cell fraction (not recorded which). The CDR3 DNA sequence: TGCAGTGCTAGGGACCCTTGGGCCAGCTCCTACGAGCAGTACTTC. Translated, it gives CSARDPWASSYEQYF.